This T cell receptor beta chain appears in the sequencing data of a study of cytomegalovirus exposure and HLA in healthy donors. The PCR was carried out with 60 Vbeta primers and 13 Jbeta primers. Profiled with immunoSEQ multiplex PCR; TCRdb holds only in-frame clones, not every one. The data hold around 90,000 clones, with around 85% observed a single time. Germline-derived CDR1 and CDR2 are LGHNA and YNFKEQ. The CDR3 spans 15 residues. The ends were cut back, 0 bases at V and 7 bases at J, with 16 bases in the middle. This TCR was sampled from a middle-aged man in good health and CMV-seropositive. The rearrangement links TRBV4-2 to TRBJ2-7; tentatively, D is TRBD2 (6 bases). Sequencing was carried out using PBMCs. The CDR3 sequence: CASSQESAGPSEQYF. CDR3 nucleotides: TGTGCCAGCAGCCAAGAAAGCGCGGGACCCTCTGAGCAGTACTTC.